The 10 T cell receptor beta chains given below trace back to one sample, sequenced in a study of blood T cell repertoires in COVID-19 (dated by TCRdb to 2020 to 2021). Library prep was done by the immunoSEQ multiplex PCR assay. Not all clones reach the TCRdb copy of this immuneACCESS table, which keeps in-frame sequences only. Checked studies attribute under half of the gap to unresolved V genes and leave the rest unexplained. The sample data list some 490,000 clones, and 70% to 90% of these were observed just once. The ten largest clones represent about 3% of the sample. The sample consisted of peripheral blood. The receptor source for this set is a human donor in a cohort sampled during active COVID-19.

This sequence joins TRBV19 and TRBJ2-5, with 9 bases matching TRBD2. The germline gives CDR1 LNHDA, CDR2 SQIVND (reference sequence). J gave up 3 bases and V 10 bases, and 15 bases lay outside the gene matches. The CDR3 has 16 residues. The CDR3 nucleotides are TGTGCCACCTCTAGGGGAGGGCTAGCGGGAAAAGAGACCCAGTACTTC. Its protein is CATSRGGLAGKETQYF.

The chain carries TRBV29-1 and TRBJ1-2; a weak D match, TRBD1 (5 bases). Trimming removed 7 bases from V and 8 bases from J, with 11 bases in between. Looked up from germline, CDR1 is SQVTM and CDR2 is ANQGSEA. There are 10 residues in the CDR3. This CDR3 is CSAGTGGYTF. CDR3 in DNA: TGCAGCGCAGGTACAGGAGGCTACACCTTC.

This chain joins TRBV30 and TRBJ2-5; D is possibly TRBD1 (6 bases). The germline V gene encodes CDR1 GTSNPN and CDR2 SVGIG (reference sequence). The CDR3 length is 14 residues. V lost 3 bases, J lost 2 bases, and 13 bases lay in between. DNA of the CDR3: TGTGCCTGGAGCGTTACAGGGTCTCAAGAGACCCAGTACTTC. Its protein product is CAWSVTGSQETQYF.

The chain uses TRBV5-1 and TRBJ1-2; 9 bases are a match to TRBD1. V shed 2 bases and J 3 bases; nucleotides not matched to a gene: 2. The germline V gene has CDR1 SGHRS and CDR2 YFSETQ. The CDR3 runs to 14 residues. As DNA, the CDR3 is TGCGCCAGCAGCTTCCGGGACAGGGACTATGGCTACACCTTC. Amino acid sequence: CASSFRDRDYGYTF.

The V and J genes are TRBV7-6 and TRBJ2-3, with a tentative D call TRBD2 (5 bases). The CDR3 is made up of 11 amino acids. V gave up 8 bases and J gave up 6 bases, with 9 bases separating them. The germline gives CDR1 SGHVS, CDR2 FNYEAQ. Written as DNA, the CDR3 is TGTGCCAGCGCTAGGGAGGATACGCAGTATTTT. Translating it yields CASAREDTQYF. The full variable domain, with the rest looked up from reference TRBV7-6 and TRBJ2-3, is GAGVSQSPRYKVTKRGQDVALRCDPISGHVSLYWYRQALGQGPEFLTYFNYEAQQDKSGLPNDRFSAERPEGSISTLTIQRTEQRDSAMYRCASAREDTQYFGPGTRLTVL.

This clone has just one count. The CDR3, as DNA: TGTGCCAGCAGCGGCCCTAACCAGGGTGAAAAACTGTTTTTT. Protein product: CASSGPNQGEKLFF. This chain uses TRBV7-9 with TRBJ1-4; perhaps TRBD1 as D (5 bases). The CDR3 spans 14 residues. Germline V gene sequence: CDR1 SEHNR, CDR2 FQNEAQ (reference sequence). V dropped 5 bases and J dropped 7 bases, with 14 bases sitting between them.

The chain uses TRBV27 and TRBJ1-4; no reliable D call. The CDR3 totals 17 residues. Germline V gives CDR1 MNHEY, CDR2 SMNVEV (reference sequence). V dropped 5 bases and J dropped 1 base, with 17 bases sitting between them. The CDR3 region has the DNA TGTGCCAGCAGTCCCGCCTTTGAGTATGGAACTAATGAAAAACTGTTTTTT. Translated, it gives CASSPAFEYGTNEKLFF.

This clone was seen ten or more times. V usage is TRBV9 and J usage is TRBJ2-7, with 7 bases matching TRBD1. Germline V gene sequence: CDR1 SGDLS, CDR2 YYNGEE. The CDR3 extends over 18 amino acids. With V trimmed by 3 bases and J by 1 base, 16 bases remained unmatched. The CDR3: CASSEGDSGGRESYEQYF. In nucleotides, the CDR3 is TGTGCCAGCAGCGAGGGGGACAGTGGGGGAAGAGAATCCTACGAGCAGTACTTC.

This chain links TRBV3-1 (or the pseudogene TRBV3-2) with TRBJ2-5; TRBD2 matches 12 bases. Trimming took 3 bases from V and 0 from J; bases not matched to a gene: 8. There are 18 residues in the CDR3. Germline V lookup: CDR1 LGHDT, CDR2 YNNKEL (reference sequence). CDR3 DNA: TGTGCCAGCAGCCATCAATATCTAGCGGGAGGGGACCAAGAGACCCAGTACTTC. Translation: CASSHQYLAGGDQETQYF.

This clone was counted once. The chain links TRBV19 to TRBJ1-4; D may be TRBD1 (6 bases). Germline lookup yields CDR1 LNHDA and CDR2 SQIVND (reference sequence). V was pared by 8 bases and J by 2 bases, with 21 bases between. The CDR3 is 17 amino acids. The CDR3 is CASRKGNRASTNEKLFF. The CDR3, as DNA: TGTGCCAGTCGCAAGGGGAACAGGGCCAGCACTAATGAAAAACTGTTTTTT.